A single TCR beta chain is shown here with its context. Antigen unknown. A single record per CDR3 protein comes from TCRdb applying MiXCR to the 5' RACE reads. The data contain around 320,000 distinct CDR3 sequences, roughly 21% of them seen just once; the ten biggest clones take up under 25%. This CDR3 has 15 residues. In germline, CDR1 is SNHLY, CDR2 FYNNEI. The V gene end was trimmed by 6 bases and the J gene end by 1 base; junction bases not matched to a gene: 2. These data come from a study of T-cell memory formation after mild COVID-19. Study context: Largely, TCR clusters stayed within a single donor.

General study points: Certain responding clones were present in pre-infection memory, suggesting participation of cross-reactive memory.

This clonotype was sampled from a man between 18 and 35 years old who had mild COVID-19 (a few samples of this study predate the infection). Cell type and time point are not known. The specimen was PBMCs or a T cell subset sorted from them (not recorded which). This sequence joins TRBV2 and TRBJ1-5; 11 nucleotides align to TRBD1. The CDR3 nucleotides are TGTGCCAGCAGCCGGGACAGGGGGAGCAATCAGCCCCAGCATTTT. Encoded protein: CASSRDRGSNQPQHF.